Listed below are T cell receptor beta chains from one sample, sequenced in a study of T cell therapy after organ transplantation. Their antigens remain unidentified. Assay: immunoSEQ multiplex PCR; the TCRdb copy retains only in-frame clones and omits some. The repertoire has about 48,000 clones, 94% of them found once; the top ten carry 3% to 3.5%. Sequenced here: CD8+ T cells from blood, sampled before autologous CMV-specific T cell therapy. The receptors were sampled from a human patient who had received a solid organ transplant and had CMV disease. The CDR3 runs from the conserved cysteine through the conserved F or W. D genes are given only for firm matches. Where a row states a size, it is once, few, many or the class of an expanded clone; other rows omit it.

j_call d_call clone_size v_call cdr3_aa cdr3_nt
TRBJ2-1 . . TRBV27 CASSYPGSYEQFF TGTGCCAGCAGTTATCCGGGGTCATATGAGCAGTTCTTC
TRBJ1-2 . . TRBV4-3 CASSQGVLNNYGYTF TGCGCCAGCAGCCAAGGGGTTTTAAATAACTATGGCTACACCTTC
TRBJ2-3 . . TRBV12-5 CASGFTPTGKDSADTQYF TGTGCTAGTGGTTTTACCCCTACAGGGAAGGATTCCGCAGATACGCAGTATTTT
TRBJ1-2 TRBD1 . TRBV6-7 CARKQGAKDYGYTF TGTGCCAGGAAACAGGGGGCGAAGGACTATGGCTACACCTTC
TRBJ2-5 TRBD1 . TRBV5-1 CASSFRLQGAYETQYF TGCGCCAGCAGCTTCCGCCTACAGGGGGCATATGAGACCCAGTACTTC
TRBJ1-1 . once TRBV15 CATSREDYTEAFF TGTGCCACCAGCAGAGAAGACTACACTGAAGCTTTCTTT
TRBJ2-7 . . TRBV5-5 CASSLGAKGSYEQYF TGTGCCAGCAGCTTGGGGGCGAAGGGTTCCTACGAGCAGTACTTC
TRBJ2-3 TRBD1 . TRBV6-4 CASSPDRALANDTQYF TGTGCCAGCAGCCCCGACAGGGCCCTAGCAAACGATACGCAGTATTTT
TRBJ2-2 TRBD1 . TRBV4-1 CATTLGTGGLTAGELFF TGCGCCACCACGTTGGGGACAGGGGGACTCACGGCCGGGGAGCTGTTTTTT
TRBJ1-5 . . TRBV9 CASSVGGISNQPQHF TGTGCCAGCAGCGTCGGGGGGATCAGCAATCAGCCCCAGCATTTT
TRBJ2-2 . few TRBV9 CASSEGLTNTGELFF TGTGCCAGCAGCGAGGGACTTACGAACACCGGGGAGCTGTTTTTT
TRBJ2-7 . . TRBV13 CASSLGDLSYEQYF TGTGCCAGCAGCTTAGGGGACCTATCCTACGAGCAGTACTTC
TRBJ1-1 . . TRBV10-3 CAISEGPDYGTEAFF TGTGCCATCAGTGAAGGTCCGGACTATGGCACTGAAGCTTTCTTT
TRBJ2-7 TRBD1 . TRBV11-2 CASSLAPQGAGEQYF TGTGCCAGCAGCTTAGCCCCACAGGGGGCGGGTGAGCAGTACTTC
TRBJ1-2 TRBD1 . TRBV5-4 CASSHWDRINYGYTF TGTGCCAGCAGCCACTGGGACAGAATAAACTATGGCTACACCTTC
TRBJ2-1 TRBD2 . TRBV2 CASSEALWREGHNEQFF TGTGCCAGCAGTGAAGCGCTCTGGCGGGAGGGTCACAATGAGCAGTTCTTC
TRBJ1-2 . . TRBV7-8 CASSLDSWSGYTF TGTGCCAGCAGCTTAGATAGTTGGTCCGGCTACACCTTC
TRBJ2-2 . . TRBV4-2 CASSDPGARGELFF TGTGCCAGCAGCGATCCCGGGGCGAGGGGGGAGCTGTTTTTT
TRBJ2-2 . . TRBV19 CASSIVGGNTGELFF TGTGCCAGTAGTATAGTGGGAGGGAACACCGGGGAGCTGTTTTTT
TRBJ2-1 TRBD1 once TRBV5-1 CASSLGQGAYNEQFF TGCGCCAGCAGCCTCGGACAGGGGGCTTACAATGAGCAGTTCTTC
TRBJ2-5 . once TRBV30 CAWRSSRGRRSTQETQYF TGTGCCTGGAGGTCCTCACGGGGGAGACGGAGCACACAAGAGACCCAGTACTTC
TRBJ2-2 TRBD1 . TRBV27 CASSLIKGAITGELFF TGTGCCAGCAGTTTAATCAAGGGGGCGATCACCGGGGAGCTGTTTTTT
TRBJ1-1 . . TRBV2 CASRIGGGNTEAFF TGTGCCAGCAGGATTGGGGGCGGGAACACTGAAGCTTTCTTT
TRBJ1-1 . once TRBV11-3 CASSLAVLNTEAFF TGTGCCAGCAGCTTGGCGGTATTAAACACTGAAGCTTTCTTT
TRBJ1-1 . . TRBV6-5 CASSYSGMDTEAFF TGTGCCAGCAGTTACTCGGGGATGGACACTGAAGCTTTCTTT
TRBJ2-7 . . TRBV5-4 CASSLVGFDEQYF TGTGCCAGCAGCTTGGTAGGGTTCGACGAGCAGTACTTC
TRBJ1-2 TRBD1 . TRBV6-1 CASGTGFYGYTF TGTGCCAGCGGGACAGGGTTCTATGGCTACACCTTC
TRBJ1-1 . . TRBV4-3 CASSQDWRGETEAFF TGCGCCAGCAGCCAAGATTGGAGGGGGGAAACTGAAGCTTTCTTT
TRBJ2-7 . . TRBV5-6 CASSWGWTRYEQYF TGTGCCAGCAGCTGGGGTTGGACCCGCTACGAGCAGTACTTC
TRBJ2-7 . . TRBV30 CAWSRVTYEQYF TGTGCCTGGAGTAGGGTTACCTACGAGCAGTACTTC
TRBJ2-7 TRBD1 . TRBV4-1 CASSHPRDRLAYEQYF TGCGCCAGCAGCCACCCCAGGGACAGGCTCGCCTACGAGCAGTACTTC
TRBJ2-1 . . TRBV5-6 CASSLGGNEQFF TGTGCCAGCAGCTTGGGGGGCAATGAGCAGTTCTTC
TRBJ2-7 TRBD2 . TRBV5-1 CASSLAPSGSSFSYEQYF TGCGCCAGCAGCTTGGCCCCTAGCGGGAGTTCCTTCTCCTACGAGCAGTACTTC
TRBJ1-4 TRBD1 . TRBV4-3 CASSQGQEATNEKLFF TGCGCCAGCAGCCAGGGACAGGAGGCAACTAATGAAAAACTGTTTTTT
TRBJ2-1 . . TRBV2 CASRPDRPEQFF TGTGCCAGCAGACCGGACCGCCCGGAGCAGTTCTTC
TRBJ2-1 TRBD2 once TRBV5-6 CASSPTPRAGDSDEQFF TGTGCCAGCAGCCCCACCCCCCGGGCGGGAGACTCCGATGAGCAGTTCTTC
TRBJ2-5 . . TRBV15 CATSIGATQYF TGTGCCACCAGCATAGGGGCGACCCAGTACTTC
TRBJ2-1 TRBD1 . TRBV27 CASSPWTGSNEQFF TGTGCCAGCAGTCCGTGGACAGGGAGCAATGAGCAGTTCTTC
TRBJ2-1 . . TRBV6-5 CASSYSGRADGEQFF TGTGCCAGCAGTTACTCGGGCAGGGCGGATGGTGAGCAGTTCTTC
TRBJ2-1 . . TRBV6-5 CASSYEKGVHEQFF TGTGCCAGCAGTTACGAAAAGGGGGTCCATGAGCAGTTCTTC
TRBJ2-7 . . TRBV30 CAWSVLAGSEQYF TGTGCCTGGAGTGTATTGGCAGGGTCCGAGCAGTACTTC
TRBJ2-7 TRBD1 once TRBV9 CASSPDGQDDEQYF TGTGCCAGCAGCCCCGACGGACAGGACGACGAGCAGTACTTC
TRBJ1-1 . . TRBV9 CASSERTEVYTEAFF TGTGCCAGCAGCGAGCGGACAGAGGTTTACACTGAAGCTTTCTTT
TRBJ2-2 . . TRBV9 CASRAENTGELFF TGTGCCAGCAGGGCCGAGAACACCGGGGAGCTGTTTTTT
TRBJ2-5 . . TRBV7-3 CASSLDPSPQETQYF TGTGCCAGCAGCTTAGATCCTAGTCCCCAAGAGACCCAGTACTTC
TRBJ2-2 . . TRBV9 CASSIYTGELFF TGTGCCAGCAGCATCTACACCGGGGAGCTGTTTTTT
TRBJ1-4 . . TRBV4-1 CASSQDMGRKGEKLFF TGCGCCAGCAGCCAAGATATGGGCAGAAAGGGTGAAAAACTGTTTTTT
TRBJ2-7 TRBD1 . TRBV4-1 CASSQDSGTGGSEQYF TGCGCCAGCAGCCAAGATTCCGGGACAGGGGGTAGCGAGCAGTACTTC
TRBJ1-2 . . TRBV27 CASSLSGGGNGYTF TGTGCCAGCAGTTTATCAGGAGGAGGGAATGGCTACACCTTC
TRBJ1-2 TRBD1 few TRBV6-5 CASSGQGDGYTF TGTGCCAGCAGCGGACAGGGGGACGGCTACACCTTC
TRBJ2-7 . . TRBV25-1 CASSADSYEQYF TGTGCCAGCAGTGCTGACTCCTACGAGCAGTACTTC
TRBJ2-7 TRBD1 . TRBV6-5 CASSYGTGAYEQYF TGTGCCAGCAGTTACGGGACAGGGGCATACGAGCAGTACTTC
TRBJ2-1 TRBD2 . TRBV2 CASRGSGSANNEQFF TGTGCCAGCAGGGGTAGCGGGAGCGCCAACAATGAGCAGTTCTTC
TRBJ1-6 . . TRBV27 CASSPLGEGQRGNSPLHF TGTGCCAGCAGTCCATTAGGGGAAGGACAGAGGGGTAATTCACCCCTCCACTTT
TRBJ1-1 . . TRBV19 CASIGNTEAFF TGTGCCAGTATTGGGAACACTGAAGCTTTCTTT
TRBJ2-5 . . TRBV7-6 CASSLATGPKLETQYF TGTGCCAGCAGCTTAGCCACAGGACCAAAGCTGGAGACCCAGTACTTC
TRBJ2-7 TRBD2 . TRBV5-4 CASSSELAGEGTYEQYF TGTGCCAGCAGCTCCGAGCTAGCGGGAGAGGGGACCTACGAGCAGTACTTC
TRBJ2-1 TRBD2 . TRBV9 CASSVDPAGAPNEQFF TGTGCCAGCAGCGTAGATCCAGCGGGGGCCCCGAATGAGCAGTTCTTC
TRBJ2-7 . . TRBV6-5 CASSYSTGDEQYF TGTGCCAGCAGTTACTCGACGGGGGACGAGCAGTACTTC
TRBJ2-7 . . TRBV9 CASSVDGRGEDEQYF TGTGCCAGCAGCGTAGACGGTCGAGGGGAGGACGAGCAGTACTTC